Listed here are 3 T cell receptor beta chains from one sample, sequenced in a study of cytomegalovirus exposure and HLA in healthy donors. TCRdb's table, derived via immunoSEQ multiplex PCR, lists solely in-frame clones and lacks some. The sample carries more than 95,000 clones, about 90% recorded once. Sequencing input: PBMCs. These receptors originate from a young woman in good health and CMV-seronegative.

V is TRBV5-1 and J is TRBJ1-1; 8 bases are a match to TRBD1. The CDR3 is 16 residues long. The V gene end was trimmed by 2 bases and the J gene end by 4 bases; junction bases not matched to a gene: 10. Germline-derived CDR1 and CDR2 are SGHRS and YFSETQ. CDR3 loop: CASSLWLATGGTEAFF. The DNA of the CDR3 is TGCGCCAGCAGCTTATGGCTAGCTACAGGGGGCACTGAAGCTTTCTTT.

J is TRBJ1-1 and V is TRBV5-1; 9 bases map to TRBD1. The CDR3 totals 15 residues. V shed 4 bases and J 4 bases; nucleotides not matched to a gene: 8. Germline assignment: CDR1 SGHRS and CDR2 YFSETQ. This CDR3 is CASSATGGWLTEAFF. CDR3 nucleotides: TGCGCCAGCAGCGCCACAGGGGGCTGGCTCACTGAAGCTTTCTTT.

The CDR3 DNA reads TGTGCCAGCAGCGTAGCGCGGAGCGATGAGCAGTTCTTC. Encoded protein: CASSVARSDEQFF. This chain links TRBV9 with TRBJ2-1; D remains ambiguous. Deletions cut 0 bases from V and 8 bases from J, with 9 bases between. Germline values: CDR1 SGDLS, CDR2 YYNGEE. The CDR3 totals 13 residues. Using reference TRBV9 and TRBJ2-1 for the parts outside the CDR3, the full variable domain is DSGVTQTPKHLITATGQRVTLRCSPRSGDLSVYWYQQSLDQGLQFLIQYYNGEERAKGNILERFSAQQFPDLHSELNLSSLELGDSALYFCASSVARSDEQFFGPGTRLTVL.